A single sample is the source of the 17 T cell receptor beta chains below, sequenced in a study of shared clonotypes between healthy human individuals. The method was immunoSEQ multiplex PCR; TCRdb's version includes in-frame clones alone and lacks a portion of them. The sample shows hundreds of thousands of clones, more than 95% of them seen only once. Sequencing used naive CD4+ T cells sorted from blood. Indicated subset: CD45RA+ positively selected. The receptors originated from a woman aged 25 to 39 in good health.

This clone was seen a few times. The chain carries TRBV7-2 and TRBJ1-5, with 7 positions matching TRBD1. Germline CDR1 SGHTA, CDR2 FQGNSA. This CDR3 has 16 amino acids. Unmatched junction bases numbered 5, after V lost 2 bases and J lost 1 base. CDR3 sequence (DNA): TGTGCCAGCAGCTTATACAGGGGAAGGAGCAATCAGCCCCAGCATTTT. Amino acid sequence: CASSLYRGRSNQPQHF.

The chain uses TRBV11-3 and TRBJ1-1; 9 nucleotides agree with TRBD1. Germline trimming cut 1 base from V and 5 bases from J; bases unmatched to any gene: 5. The CDR3 runs to 15 residues. Germline V gene data show CDR1 as SGHNT and CDR2 as YENEEA. CDR3 residues: CASSLGAGTGTEAFF. CDR3 in DNA: TGTGCCAGCAGCTTAGGTGCTGGGACAGGGACTGAAGCTTTCTTT.

This chain links TRBV5-1 with TRBJ2-7, with 7 bases identical to TRBD1. With V trimmed by 0 bases and J by 2 bases, 8 bases remained unmatched. Germline V gene lookup returns CDR1 SGHRS and CDR2 YFSETQ. This CDR3 spans 16 amino acids. The CDR3 spells CASSLAGTAVTYEQYF. CDR3 sequence (DNA): TGCGCCAGCAGCTTGGCCGGGACAGCCGTGACCTACGAGCAGTACTTC.

Remarks on this clone: One end of the junction does not line up with germline, which may come from a read error. This chain connects TRBV7-2 to TRBJ1-6; a possible D gene is TRBD1 (5 bases). The CDR3 loop spans 15 amino acids. Germline V gene lookup returns CDR1 SGHTA and CDR2 FQGNSA. The CDR3 is CASTLEGTNHSPLHF. The CDR3 coding sequence is TGTGCCAGCACCTTAGAGGGGACCAACCATTCACCCCTCCACTTT.

The CDR3 is CASSRTGVDGYTF. CDR3 nucleotide sequence: TGCGCCAGCAGCAGGACAGGGGTGGATGGCTACACCTTC. This chain uses TRBV5-1 with TRBJ1-2; 9 bases align to TRBD1. There are 13 residues in the CDR3. Unmatched junction bases numbered 4, after V lost 4 bases and J lost 6 bases. Germline V lookup: CDR1 SGHRS, CDR2 YFSETQ.

The CDR3 region is CATSRVNSNTEAFF. The DNA of the CDR3 is TGTGCCACCAGCAGAGTGAATTCGAACACTGAAGCTTTCTTT. J is TRBJ1-1 and V is TRBV15, with D unresolved. Germline V gene lookup returns CDR1 LNHNV and CDR2 YYDKDF (reference sequence). The CDR3 covers 14 residues. Trimming removed 1 base from V and 1 base from J, with 7 bases in between.

The rearrangement uses TRBV28 and TRBJ1-5; 7 nucleotides align to TRBD1. Germline V gene data show CDR1 as MDHEN and CDR2 as SYDVKM. V was pared by 6 bases and J by 1 base, with 3 bases of the junction left unmatched. This CDR3 spans 14 amino acids. CDR3 region: CASRGQASNQPQHF. CDR3 DNA sequence: TGTGCCAGCAGAGGACAGGCAAGCAATCAGCCCCAGCATTTT.

This chain joins TRBV5-1 and TRBJ2-7; D is uncertain. Between the trimmed V and J ends, which lost 3 bases and 0 bases, there was a span of 7 bases. Germline CDR1 and CDR2: SGHRS and YFSETQ. The CDR3 has 13 amino acids. CDR3 residues: CASSSPNSYEQYF. The DNA for the CDR3 is TGCGCCAGCAGCTCACCCAACTCCTACGAGCAGTACTTC.

This clone appeared once. The rearrangement links TRBV6-5 to TRBJ1-5; 12 bases agree with TRBD1. The CDR3 length is 14 residues. The germline gives CDR1 MNHEY, CDR2 SVGAGI. J was trimmed by 7 bases and V by 4 bases; bases with no gene match: 2. CDR3 coding DNA: TGTGCCAGCAGTTCCGGGACAGGGGGCCAGCCCCAGCATTTT. Translating it yields CASSSGTGGQPQHF.

V usage is TRBV6-6 and J usage is TRBJ1-5; no reliable D call. Deletions cut 0 bases from V and 5 bases from J, with 14 bases between. The germline CDR1 and CDR2 sequences are MNHNY and SVGAGI (reference sequence). This CDR3 contains 16 residues. CDR3 coding DNA: TGTGCCAGCAGTTACTCGGCCTTACATGATCATCAGCCCCAGCATTTT. This sequence encodes CASSYSALHDHQPQHF.

Only a few counts were recorded for this clone. The chain has TRBV9 and TRBJ2-7; D is ambiguous. This CDR3 comprises 13 residues. Germline V gene sequence: CDR1 SGDLS, CDR2 YYNGEE. Trimming removed 4 bases at V and 5 bases at J, with 13 bases between. CDR3 nucleotides: TGTGCCAGCAGCCTCGGGCCATCCCACGAGCAGTACTTC. This translates into CASSLGPSHEQYF.

DNA for the CDR3: TGTGCCAGCAGCTTAAGAGACAGGGGTCGGAATGAGCAGTTCTTC. Translating it yields CASSLRDRGRNEQFF. V and J are TRBV7-9 and TRBJ2-1; 8 bases agree with TRBD1. The CDR3 consists of 15 residues. The germline CDR1 and CDR2 sequences are SEHNR and FQNEAQ (reference sequence). With 2 bases clipped from V and 7 bases from J, the junction kept 7 bases outside the gene matches.

The chain combines TRBV11-2 with TRBJ2-5; D is uncertain. Trimming took off 1 base at V and 0 bases at J, with 3 bases between the two ends. This CDR3 spans 13 amino acids. Germline V gives CDR1 SGHAT, CDR2 FQNNGV. The CDR3 DNA reads TGTGCCAGCAGCTTAGGTAACCAAGAGACCCAGTACTTC. Its translation is CASSLGNQETQYF.

The CDR3 sequence is CASSRVGGEQYF. CDR3 sequence (DNA): TGTGCCAGCAGTCGGGTCGGGGGGGAGCAGTACTTC. The chain couples TRBV9 to TRBJ2-7; TRBD2 matches at 7 bases. This CDR3 comprises 12 residues. Germline V lookup: CDR1 SGDLS, CDR2 YYNGEE. V shed 5 bases, J shed 7 bases, and the junction held 6 bases outside the gene matches. The full variable domain, its missing parts supplied by reference TRBV9 and TRBJ2-7, is DSGVTQTPKHLITATGQRVTLRCSPRSGDLSVYWYQQSLDQGLQFLIQYYNGEERAKGNILERFSAQQFPDLHSELNLSSLELGDSALYFCASSRVGGEQYFGPGTRLTVT.

This chain connects TRBV2 to TRBJ2-3; D might be TRBD1 (6 bases). V was pared by 7 bases and J by 4 bases, with 12 bases between. Germline CDR1 and CDR2: SNHLY and FYNNEI. The CDR3 runs to 13 residues. CDR3 nucleotide sequence: TGTGCCAGCACCTCAGGGGTCGCAGATACGCAGTATTTT. This gives the protein CASTSGVADTQYF.

This chain links TRBV2 with TRBJ2-5; D may be TRBD2 (6 bases). The CDR3 loop spans 15 amino acids. From germline, CDR1 is SNHLY and CDR2 FYNNEI. V lost 7 bases and J 2 bases, leaving 17 bases between the germline ends. This chain's CDR3 is CASIRGLAQQETQYF. As DNA, the CDR3 is TGTGCCAGCATCCGAGGGCTAGCGCAGCAAGAGACCCAGTACTTC.

This clone occurred once. The V call is TRBV2, the J call TRBJ2-3; D remains unclear. The V end was cut by 8 bases, the J end by 6 bases, with 15 bases between. The CDR3 covers 13 residues. CDR1 SNHLY and CDR2 FYNNEI come from the germline V gene. CDR3 in amino acids: CASRASTIDTQYF. The DNA for the CDR3 is TGTGCCAGCCGGGCCTCTACCATCGATACGCAGTATTTT.